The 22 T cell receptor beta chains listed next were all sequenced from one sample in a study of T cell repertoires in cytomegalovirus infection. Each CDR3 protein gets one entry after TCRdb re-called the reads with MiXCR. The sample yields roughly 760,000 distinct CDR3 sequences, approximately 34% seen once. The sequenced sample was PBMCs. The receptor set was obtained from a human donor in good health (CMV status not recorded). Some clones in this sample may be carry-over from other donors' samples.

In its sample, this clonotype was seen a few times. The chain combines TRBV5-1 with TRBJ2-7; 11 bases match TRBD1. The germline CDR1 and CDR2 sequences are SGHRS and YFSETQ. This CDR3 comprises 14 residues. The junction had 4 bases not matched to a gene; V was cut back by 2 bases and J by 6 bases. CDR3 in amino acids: CASSLRTGGFEQYF. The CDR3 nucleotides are TGCGCCAGCAGCTTAAGGACAGGGGGCTTCGAGCAGTACTTC.

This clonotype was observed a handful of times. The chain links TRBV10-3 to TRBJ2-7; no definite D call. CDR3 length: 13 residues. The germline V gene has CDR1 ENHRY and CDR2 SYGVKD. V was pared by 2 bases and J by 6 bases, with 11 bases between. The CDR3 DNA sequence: TGTGCCATCAGTGAGGTGGGATCGGGCGAGCAGTACTTC. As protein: CAISEVGSGEQYF.

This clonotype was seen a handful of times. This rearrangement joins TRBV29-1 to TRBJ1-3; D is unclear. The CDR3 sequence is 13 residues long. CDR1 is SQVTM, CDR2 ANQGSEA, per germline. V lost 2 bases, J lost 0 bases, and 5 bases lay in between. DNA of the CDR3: TGCAGCGTTGAACGTGTCTCTGGAAACACCATATATTTT. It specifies CSVERVSGNTIYF.

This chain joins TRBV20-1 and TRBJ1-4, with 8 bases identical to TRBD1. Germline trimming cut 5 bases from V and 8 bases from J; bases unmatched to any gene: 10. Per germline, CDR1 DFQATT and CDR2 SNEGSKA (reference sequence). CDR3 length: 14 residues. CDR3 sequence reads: CSASDRGREEKLFF. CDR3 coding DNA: TGCAGTGCTTCAGACAGGGGTCGGGAAGAAAAACTGTTTTTT.

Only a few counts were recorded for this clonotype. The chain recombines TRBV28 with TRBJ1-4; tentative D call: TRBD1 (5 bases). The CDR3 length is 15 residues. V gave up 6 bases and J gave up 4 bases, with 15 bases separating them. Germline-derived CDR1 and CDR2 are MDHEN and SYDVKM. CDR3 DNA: TGTGCCAGCAGCTCCCCCGGGACGGGTAATGAAAAACTGTTTTTT. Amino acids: CASSSPGTGNEKLFF.

The CDR3 bases are TGTGCCACCAGCAGGGCCGACAGGGGGATCTACGAGCAGTACTTC. Amino acids: CATSRADRGIYEQYF. The chain is built from TRBV15 and TRBJ2-7; 9 nucleotides agree with TRBD1. Germline V lookup: CDR1 LNHNV, CDR2 YYDKDF (reference sequence). The CDR3 extends over 15 amino acids. J was trimmed by 3 bases and V by 3 bases; bases with no gene match: 6.

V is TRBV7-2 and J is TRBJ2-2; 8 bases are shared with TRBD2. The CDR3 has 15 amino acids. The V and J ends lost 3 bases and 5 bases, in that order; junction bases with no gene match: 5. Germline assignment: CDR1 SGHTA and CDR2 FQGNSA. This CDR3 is CASSFRSGRTGELFF. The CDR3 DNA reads TGTGCCAGCAGCTTTCGAAGCGGGAGAACCGGGGAGCTGTTTTTT.

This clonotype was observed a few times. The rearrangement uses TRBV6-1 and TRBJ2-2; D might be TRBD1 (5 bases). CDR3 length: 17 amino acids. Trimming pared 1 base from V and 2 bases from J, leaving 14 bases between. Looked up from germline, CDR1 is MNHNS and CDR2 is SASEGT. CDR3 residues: CASSEVVAGSNTGELFF. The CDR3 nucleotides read TGTGCCAGCAGTGAAGTGGTGGCAGGGTCTAACACCGGGGAGCTGTTTTTT.

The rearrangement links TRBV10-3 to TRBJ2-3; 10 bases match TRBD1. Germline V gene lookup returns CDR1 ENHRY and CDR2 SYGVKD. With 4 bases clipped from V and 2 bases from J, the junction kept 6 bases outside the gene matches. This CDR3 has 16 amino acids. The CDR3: CAISAVTGGYTDTQYF. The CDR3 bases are TGTGCCATCAGTGCAGTGACAGGGGGCTACACAGATACGCAGTATTTT.

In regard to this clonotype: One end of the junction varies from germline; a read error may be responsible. DNA for the CDR3: TGTGCTAGCAGCACCCGGACAGGGGTCACCGGGGAGCTGTTTTTT. It translates to CASSTRTGVTGELFF. The chain is built from TRBV7-6 and TRBJ2-2, with 9 bases aligning to TRBD1. The CDR3 covers 15 residues. The germline CDR1 and CDR2 sequences are SGHVS and FNYEAQ. Variable domain in full (rest from reference TRBV7-6 and TRBJ2-2): GAGVSQSPRYKVTKRGQDVALRCDPISGHVSLYWYRQALGQGPEFLTYFNYEAQQDKSGLPNDRFSAERPEGSISTLTIQRTEQRDSAMYRCASSTRTGVTGELFFGEGSRLTVL.

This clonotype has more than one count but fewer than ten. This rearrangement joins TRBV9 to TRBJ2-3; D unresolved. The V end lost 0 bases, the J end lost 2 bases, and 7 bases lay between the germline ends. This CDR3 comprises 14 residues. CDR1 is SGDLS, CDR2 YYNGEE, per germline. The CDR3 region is CASSVVSSTDTQYF. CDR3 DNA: TGTGCCAGCAGCGTAGTCTCCTCCACAGATACGCAGTATTTT.

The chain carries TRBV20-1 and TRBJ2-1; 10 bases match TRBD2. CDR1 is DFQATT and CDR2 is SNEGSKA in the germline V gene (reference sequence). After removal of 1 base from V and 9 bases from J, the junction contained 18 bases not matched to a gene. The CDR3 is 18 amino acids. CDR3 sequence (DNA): TGCAGTGCTAGAGCCCTGAGTTGGGGAGCGGGGGGGTACTTTGAGCAGTTCTTC. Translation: CSARALSWGAGGYFEQFF.

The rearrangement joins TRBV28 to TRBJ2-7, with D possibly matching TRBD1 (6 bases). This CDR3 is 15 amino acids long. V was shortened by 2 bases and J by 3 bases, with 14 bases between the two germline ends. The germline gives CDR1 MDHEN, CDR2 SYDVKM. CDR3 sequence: CASSLPGVGFYEQYF. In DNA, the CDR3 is TGTGCCAGCAGTTTACCAGGGGTGGGATTCTACGAGCAGTACTTC.

The CDR3 DNA reads as TGTGCCAGCAGCTTAGCCAGACAGGCCTCTAACTATGGCTACACCTTC. This gives the protein CASSLARQASNYGYTF. The chain employs TRBV7-9 and TRBJ1-2; tentative D call: TRBD1 (6 bases). CDR3 length: 16 amino acids. CDR1 SEHNR and CDR2 FQNEAQ come from the germline V gene (reference sequence). The V end lost 0 bases, the J end lost 0 bases, and 11 bases lay between the germline ends.

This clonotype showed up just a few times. CDR3 protein: CASSFTRETEAFF. The CDR3 bases are TGTGCCAGCAGCTTTACCAGGGAGACCGAAGCTTTCTTT. The chain has TRBV11-1 and TRBJ1-1; tentatively, D is TRBD1 (5 bases). Germline CDR1 is SGHAT and CDR2 is FQDESV (reference sequence). Trimming pared 3 bases from V and 8 bases from J, leaving 13 bases between. CDR3 size: 13 residues.

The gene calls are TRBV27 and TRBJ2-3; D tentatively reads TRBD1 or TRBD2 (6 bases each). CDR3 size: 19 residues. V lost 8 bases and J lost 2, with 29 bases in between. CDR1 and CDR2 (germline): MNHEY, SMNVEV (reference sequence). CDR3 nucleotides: TGTGCCAGCCGCACGACAGGTCTCAGGAGAGGGGGGTACACAGATACGCAGTATTTT. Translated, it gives CASRTTGLRRGGYTDTQYF.

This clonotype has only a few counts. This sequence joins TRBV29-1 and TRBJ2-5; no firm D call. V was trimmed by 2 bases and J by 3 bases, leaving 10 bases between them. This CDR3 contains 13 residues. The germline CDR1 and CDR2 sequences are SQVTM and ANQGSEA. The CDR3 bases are TGCAGCGTTGAATCAGCTCCTAAAGAGACCCAGTACTTC. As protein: CSVESAPKETQYF.

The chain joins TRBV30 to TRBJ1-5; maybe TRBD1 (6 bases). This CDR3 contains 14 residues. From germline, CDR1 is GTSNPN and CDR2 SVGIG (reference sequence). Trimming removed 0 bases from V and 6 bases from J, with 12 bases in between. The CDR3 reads CAWSVKQGPQPQHF. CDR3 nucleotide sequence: TGTGCCTGGAGTGTAAAGCAGGGGCCTCAGCCCCAGCATTTT.

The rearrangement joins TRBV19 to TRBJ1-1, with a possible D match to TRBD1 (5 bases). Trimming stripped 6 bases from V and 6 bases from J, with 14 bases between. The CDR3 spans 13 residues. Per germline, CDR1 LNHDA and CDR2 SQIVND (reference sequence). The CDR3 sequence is CASRRGTRAEAFF. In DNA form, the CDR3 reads TGTGCCAGTAGGCGAGGGACTAGAGCTGAAGCTTTCTTT.

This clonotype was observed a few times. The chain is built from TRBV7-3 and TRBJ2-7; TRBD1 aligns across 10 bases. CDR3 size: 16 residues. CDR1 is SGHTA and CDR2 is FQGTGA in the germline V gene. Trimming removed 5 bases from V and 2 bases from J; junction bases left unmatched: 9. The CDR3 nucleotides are TGTGCCAGCAGCCCCACGGGGACAGGGGATCCCTACGAGCAGTACTTC. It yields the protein CASSPTGTGDPYEQYF.

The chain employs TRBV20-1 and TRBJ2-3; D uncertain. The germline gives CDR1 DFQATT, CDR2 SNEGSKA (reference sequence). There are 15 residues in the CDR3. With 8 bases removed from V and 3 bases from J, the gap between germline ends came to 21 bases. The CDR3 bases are TGCAGTCCCGCTGGTGGGGATCGCGCAACAGATACGCAGTATTTT. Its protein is CSPAGGDRATDTQYF.

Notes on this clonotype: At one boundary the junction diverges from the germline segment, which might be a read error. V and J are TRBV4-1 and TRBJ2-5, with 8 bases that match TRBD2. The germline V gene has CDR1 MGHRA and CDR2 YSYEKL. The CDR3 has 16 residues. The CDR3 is CASSHVWSGGSETQSF. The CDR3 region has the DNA TGCGCCAGCAGCCACGTGTGGAGCGGGGGTTCGGAGACCCAGTCCTTC.